The text below deals with one T cell receptor (beta chain). Its target is unknown. These data originate in a study of T cells in narcolepsy. Study-wide context: Enrolled donors included narcolepsy type 1 or type 2 patients and healthy controls. Study results and limitations: Autoreactive clonotypes reportedly recurred in blood of same and different patients, not controls. Comparing one patient's CSF and blood CD4+ clonotypes highlighted HCRT- and TRIB2-specific autoreactive clonotypes.

Sequencing used immunoSEQ multiplex PCR; TCRdb keeps in-frame clones, though not all of them. The table lists tens of thousands of clones, less than 85% of them singletons. V was clipped by 6 bases and J by 0 bases, with 15 bases between them. The germline gives CDR1 SGHVS, CDR2 FQNEAQ. The CDR3 runs 16 residues. Sequenced: CD45RA- memory CD4+ T cells from PBMCs. The sequence was obtained from a human donor with narcolepsy. The chain recombines TRBV7-8 with TRBJ1-3; maybe TRBD1 (5 bases). CDR3 loop: CASSYRRGGSGNTIYF. CDR3 sequence (DNA): TGTGCCAGCAGTTACCGCCGGGGGGGCTCTGGAAACACCATATATTTT.